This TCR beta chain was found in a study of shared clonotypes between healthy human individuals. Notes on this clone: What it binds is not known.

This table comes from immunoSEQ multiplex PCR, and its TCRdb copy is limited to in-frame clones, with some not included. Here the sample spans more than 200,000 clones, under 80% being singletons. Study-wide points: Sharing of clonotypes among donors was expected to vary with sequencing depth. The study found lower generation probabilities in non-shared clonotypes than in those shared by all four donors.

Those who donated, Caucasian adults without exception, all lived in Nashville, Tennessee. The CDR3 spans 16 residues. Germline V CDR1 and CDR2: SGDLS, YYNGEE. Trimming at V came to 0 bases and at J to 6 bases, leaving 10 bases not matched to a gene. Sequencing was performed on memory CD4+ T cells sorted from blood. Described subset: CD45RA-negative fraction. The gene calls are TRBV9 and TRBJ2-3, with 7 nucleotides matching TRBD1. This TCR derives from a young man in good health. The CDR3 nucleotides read TGTGCCAGCAGCGTAGCAGGTAGAGGGGGCGCGGATACGCAGTATTTT. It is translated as CASSVAGRGGADTQYF.